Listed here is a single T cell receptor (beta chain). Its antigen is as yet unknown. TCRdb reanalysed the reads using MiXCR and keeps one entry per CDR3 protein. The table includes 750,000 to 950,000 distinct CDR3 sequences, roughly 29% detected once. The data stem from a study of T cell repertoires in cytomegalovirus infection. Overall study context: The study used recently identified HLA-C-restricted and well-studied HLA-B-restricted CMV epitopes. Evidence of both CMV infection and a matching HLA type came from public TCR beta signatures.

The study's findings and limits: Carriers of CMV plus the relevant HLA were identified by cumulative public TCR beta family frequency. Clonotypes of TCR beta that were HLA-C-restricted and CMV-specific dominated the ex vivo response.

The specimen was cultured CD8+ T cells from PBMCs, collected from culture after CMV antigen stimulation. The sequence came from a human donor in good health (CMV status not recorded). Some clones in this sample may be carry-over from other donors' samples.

CDR3 nucleotides: TGTGCCAGCAGCTTGAGTTCTATCGCCCCCTACGAGCAGTACTTC. Translating gives CASSLSSIAPYEQYF. The chain links TRBV5-5 to TRBJ2-7; D gene uncertain. Trimming took 1 base from V and 2 from J, leaving 13 bases between them. CDR3 size: 15 residues. Germline assignment: CDR1 SGHKS and CDR2 YYEKEE (reference sequence).